This T cell receptor (beta chain) was obtained from a study of blood T cell repertoires in COVID-19. Overall study: Italy, Spain and the United States were the sources of the convalescent and acute COVID-19 samples. T cells, B-cell-depleted T cells, or PBMCs provided the cDNA or gDNA that served as material.

Under the authors' procedure: By means of reference gene primer amplification, nucleated cell counts were estimated. TCRdb's copy holds only in-frame clones and misses some; the assay was immunoSEQ multiplex PCR. For V, J and clone size, that table is used; D and trimming come from the DNA. The sample yields roughly 76,000 clones, about 91% seen once. The germline CDR1 and CDR2 sequences are MDHEN and SYDVKM. Trimming took off 4 bases at V and 4 bases at J, with 10 bases between the two ends. The CDR3 length is 14 residues. The chain uses TRBV28 and TRBJ2-2; weak D call: TRBD1 (6 bases). The sequencing input was peripheral blood. The receptor's source is an older woman with active COVID-19. CDR3: CASSSTGRTGELFF. The CDR3 DNA reads TGTGCCAGCAGTTCCACAGGGCGCACCGGGGAGCTGTTTTTT.